Below are 12 T cell receptor beta chains sequenced from a single sample in a study of T cells in localized non-small cell lung cancer (dated by TCRdb to about 2020). Libraries were constructed by the immunoSEQ multiplex PCR assay. Imported from immuneACCESS, the table was reduced by TCRdb to in-frame sequences with V and J called. These copies leave out some clones; in studies compared against another copy, an unresolved V gene accounts for under half, and the cause of the remainder is not known. Within this sample are tens of thousands of clones, with 80% to 90% of them counted one time only. The ten largest clones represent approximately 12% of the sample. Sequencing was performed on peripheral blood, taken before any cancer treatment. These receptors came from a female donor older than 55 with stage I lung adenocarcinoma.

The chain recombines TRBV18 with TRBJ2-2; 7 bases agree with TRBD2. Looked up from germline, CDR1 is KGHSH and CDR2 is LQKENI. V lost 3 bases and J lost 0; bases outside the gene matches: 4. This CDR3 region has 16 residues. As DNA, the CDR3 is TGTGCCAGCTCACCCCCAAGCGGGGCGAACACCGGGGAGCTGTTTTTT. It translates to CASSPPSGANTGELFF.

This clone was counted once. The chain combines TRBV19 with TRBJ1-4; no reliable D call. The germline V gene has CDR1 LNHDA and CDR2 SQIVND (reference sequence). This CDR3 is built from 14 residues. V dropped 3 bases and J dropped 6 bases, with 11 bases sitting between them. CDR3 in DNA: TGTGCCAGTAGTATGAGTCAGAGGGATGAAAAACTGTTTTTT. Translation: CASSMSQRDEKLFF. The full variable domain, its missing parts supplied by reference TRBV19 and TRBJ1-4, is DGGITQSPKYLFRKEGQNVTLSCEQNLNHDAMYWYRQDPGQGLRLIYYSQIVNDFQKGDIAEGYSVSREKKESFPLTVTSAQKNPTAFYLCASSMSQRDEKLFFGSGTQLSVL.

The chain employs TRBV5-6 and TRBJ2-2; D not certain. V was trimmed by 3 bases and J by 2 bases, leaving 11 bases between them. CDR3 length: 15 residues. Germline assignment: CDR1 SGHDT and CDR2 YYEEEE. This CDR3 reads CASSSKVVNTGELFF. The CDR3 nucleotides are TGTGCCAGCAGCTCCAAAGTCGTTAACACCGGGGAGCTGTTTTTT.

The V and J genes are TRBV27 and TRBJ1-1, with D possibly matching TRBD1 (5 bases). Germline assignment: CDR1 MNHEY and CDR2 SMNVEV (reference sequence). V was trimmed by 4 bases and J by 2 bases, leaving 17 bases between them. The CDR3 is 16 residues long. In DNA, the CDR3 is TGTGCCAGCAGTTCCGGACTTAGGGGCGAAAACACTGAAGCTTTCTTT. Its translation is CASSSGLRGENTEAFF.

This chain uses TRBV19 with TRBJ1-2, with D perhaps TRBD1 (5 bases). Germline V gene sequence: CDR1 LNHDA, CDR2 SQIVND (reference sequence). Trimming stripped 4 bases from V and 7 bases from J, with 16 bases between. The CDR3 is 14 amino acids. CDR3 residues: CASSSRQLASGYTF. CDR3 nucleotide sequence: TGTGCCAGTAGTAGTCGACAGCTGGCCTCTGGCTACACCTTC.

The CDR3 sequence: CASSIRRGQGYTF. As DNA, the CDR3 is TGTGCCAGCAGCATTCGCAGGGGGCAAGGCTACACCTTC. The chain has TRBV11-2 and TRBJ1-2, with 8 positions matching TRBD1. V lost 5 bases to trimming and J lost 8 bases; unmatched junction nucleotides: 7. The CDR3 extends over 13 amino acids. Germline V lookup: CDR1 SGHAT, CDR2 FQNNGV.

The chain employs TRBV7-9 and TRBJ1-4; D might be TRBD1 (5 bases). V was clipped by 11 bases and J by 3 bases, with 19 bases between them. The length of the CDR3 is 15 residues. CDR1 SEHNR and CDR2 FQNEAQ come from the germline V gene (reference sequence). CDR3 nucleotide sequence: TGTGCCCTCGCCGTGACGGGGACCTCTAATGAAAAACTGTTTTTT. Protein product: CALAVTGTSNEKLFF.

Here the CDR3 DNA reads TGTGCCAGTAGTATGGCTACGACAGGGCACTATGGCTACACCTTC. This sequence encodes CASSMATTGHYGYTF. The chain links TRBV19 to TRBJ1-2; 7 nucleotides match TRBD1. The germline CDR1 and CDR2 sequences are LNHDA and SQIVND (reference sequence). V lost 3 bases and J lost 3; bases outside the gene matches: 7. The CDR3 has 15 amino acids.

The V gene is TRBV30, the J gene TRBJ1-1; D remains unclear. This CDR3 is built from 15 residues. Trimming took off 0 bases at V and 0 bases at J, with 11 bases between the two ends. Germline V gene sequence: CDR1 GTSNPN, CDR2 SVGIG (reference sequence). The CDR3 DNA sequence: TGTGCCTGGAGTGTAATCTGGCAAGTGAACACTGAAGCTTTCTTT. Translated, it gives CAWSVIWQVNTEAFF. The variable domain in full, with the rest retrieved from reference TRBV30 and TRBJ1-1, is SQTIHQWPATLVQPVGSPLSLECTVEGTSNPNLYWYRQAAGRGLQLLFYSVGIGQISSEVPQNLSASRPQDRQFILSSKKLLLSDSGFYLCAWSVIWQVNTEAFFGQGTRLTVV.

The chain joins TRBV6-1 to TRBJ1-3; 7 bases agree with TRBD1. The CDR3 length is 12 residues. Germline V lookup: CDR1 MNHNS, CDR2 SASEGT. Trimming at V came to 4 bases and at J to 8 bases, leaving 2 bases not matched to a gene. CDR3 protein: CASSGRGDTIYF. As DNA, the CDR3 is TGTGCCAGCAGTGGCAGGGGGGACACCATATATTTT.

This chain joins TRBV10-2 and TRBJ2-7, with 16 positions matching TRBD2. Germline V gene lookup returns CDR1 WSHSY and CDR2 SAAADI. The trim removed 4 bases at V and 1 base at J, leaving 7 bases unmatched. This CDR3 spans 18 amino acids. The CDR3 nucleotides read TGCGCCAGCAGTGGTTGGGGACTAGCGGGGGGGGAATCCTACGAGCAGTACTTC. The encoded protein is CASSGWGLAGGESYEQYF.

V is TRBV9 and J is TRBJ1-2; D is uncertain. The CDR3 is made up of 14 amino acids. From germline, CDR1 is SGDLS and CDR2 YYNGEE. V lost 3 bases, J lost 3 bases, and 12 bases lay in between. The CDR3 DNA is TGTGCCAGCAGCGCCTCGGTCAAGGACTATGGCTACACCTTC. Amino acid sequence: CASSASVKDYGYTF.